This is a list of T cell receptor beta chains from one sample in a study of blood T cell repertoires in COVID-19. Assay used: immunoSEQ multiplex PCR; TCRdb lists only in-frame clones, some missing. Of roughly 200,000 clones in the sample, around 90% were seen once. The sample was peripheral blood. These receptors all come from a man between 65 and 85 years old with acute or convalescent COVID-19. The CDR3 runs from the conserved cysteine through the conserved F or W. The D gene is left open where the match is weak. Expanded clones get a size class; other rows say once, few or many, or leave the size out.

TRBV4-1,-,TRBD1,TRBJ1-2,CASSQGSGTGGGYTF,TGCGCCAGCAGCCAAGGGTCCGGGACAGGGGGTGGCTACACCTTC
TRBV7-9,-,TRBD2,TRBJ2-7,CASSLLGSGNEQYF,TGTGCCAGCAGCTTATTAGGTAGCGGGAACGAGCAGTACTTC
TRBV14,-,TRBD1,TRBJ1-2,CASSPRDSGYTF,TGTGCCAGCAGCCCGCGGGACAGTGGCTACACCTTC
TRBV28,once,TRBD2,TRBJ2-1,CASSIAGDFNEQFF,TGTGCCAGCAGTATAGCGGGAGACTTCAATGAGCAGTTCTTC
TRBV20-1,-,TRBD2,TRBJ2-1,CSASSGGAAYNEQFF,TGCAGTGCTAGTTCGGGAGGTGCCGCCTACAATGAGCAGTTCTTC
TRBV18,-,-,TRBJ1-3,CASSPAGQISGNTIYF,TGTGCCAGCTCACCGGCGGGGCAAATATCTGGAAACACCATATATTTT
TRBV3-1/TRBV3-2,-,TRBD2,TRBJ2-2,CASSQGLATFF,TGTGCCAGCAGCCAGGGACTAGCGACCTTTTTT
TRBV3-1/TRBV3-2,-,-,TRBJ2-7,CASSWLDEGEQYF,TGTGCCAGCAGCTGGCTCGACGAGGGCGAGCAGTACTTC
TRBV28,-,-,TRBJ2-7,CASNNGGSYEQYF,TGTGCCAGCAACAACGGGGGCTCCTACGAGCAGTACTTC
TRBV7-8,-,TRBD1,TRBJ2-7,CASSWTGSGTYEQYF,TGTGCCAGCAGCTGGACAGGGAGTGGGACCTACGAGCAGTACTTC
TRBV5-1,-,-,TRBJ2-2,CASSLYVGQGYQNTGELFF,TGCGCCAGCAGCTTGTACGTTGGGCAGGGCTACCAAAACACCGGGGAGCTGTTTTTT